The present T cell receptor (beta chain) was sequenced within a study of cytomegalovirus exposure and HLA in healthy donors. Study-wide results and caveats: Altogether, 150 to 200 TCR beta chains were recorded as cytomegalovirus-associated.

This clone was counted only a few times. Its antigen is still unknown. In the PCR, 60 Vbeta and 13 Jbeta primers were used. Method: immunoSEQ multiplex PCR; TCRdb's copy keeps in-frame clones and lacks some. The table has about 110,000 clones, 74% seen once. This TCR derives from a woman aged 40-49 years in good health and CMV-seropositive. Sequencing used PBMCs.

The chain's CDR3 is CASNREVDSPLHF. For the CDR3, the DNA is TGTGCCAGCAATAGGGAGGTAGATTCACCCCTCCACTTT. The chain employs TRBV2 and TRBJ1-6; D is unclear. There are 13 residues in the CDR3. V lost 7 bases, J lost 8 bases, and 12 bases lay in between. CDR1 and CDR2 (germline): SNHLY, FYNNEI.